This entry lists 6 T cell receptor beta chains sequenced from one sample in a study of cytomegalovirus exposure and HLA in healthy donors. The study ran its PCR with 60 Vbeta and 13 Jbeta primers. Libraries were prepared by immunoSEQ multiplex PCR; TCRdb keeps only in-frame clonotypes and omits some of them. The sample holds 63,000 or so clones, about 74% seen once. Sequencing used PBMCs. These receptors were collected from a woman in her twenties or thirties in good health and CMV-seropositive.

The V call is TRBV9, the J call TRBJ2-3, with 7 bases aligning to TRBD1. Germline assignment: CDR1 SGDLS and CDR2 YYNGEE. This CDR3 comprises 15 residues. With V trimmed by 4 bases and J by 6 bases, 11 bases remained unmatched. CDR3 DNA: TGTGCCAGCAGCCTCAGGGGGATAGGCGGGGATACGCAGTATTTT. This sequence encodes CASSLRGIGGDTQYF.

The gene calls are TRBV28 and TRBJ2-1; D is unclear. This CDR3 comprises 11 residues. From germline, CDR1 is MDHEN and CDR2 SYDVKM. Trimming cost V 7 bases and J 9 bases, with 10 bases left between them. The CDR3 reads CASTSPLEQFF. The CDR3 DNA is TGTGCCAGCACCTCTCCCCTTGAGCAGTTCTTC.

This clone showed up just a few times. CDR3 in amino acids: CASSRPGQETQYF. CDR3 DNA sequence: TGTGCCAGCAGCAGACCGGGCCAAGAGACCCAGTACTTC. The genes are TRBV6-6 and TRBJ2-5, with D uncertain. This CDR3 has 13 amino acids. V gave up 6 bases and J gave up 1 base, with 9 bases separating them. Germline V gene data show CDR1 as MNHNY and CDR2 as SVGAGI (reference sequence).

CDR3 nucleotides: TGTGCCAGCAGCCAAGTCCGCGGTTCAAGCGGGCAGTTCTTC. Translating gives CASSQVRGSSGQFF. This chain connects TRBV14 to TRBJ2-1; D possibly corresponds to TRBD2 (5 bases). The CDR3 contains 14 residues. Germline V gives CDR1 SGHDN, CDR2 FVKESK. The V end lost 1 base, the J end lost 12 bases, and 16 bases lay between the germline ends.

The CDR3: CASSGARGQETQYF. CDR3 coding DNA: TGCGCCAGCAGTGGCGCAAGGGGACAAGAGACCCAGTACTTC. V usage is TRBV5-1 and J usage is TRBJ2-5, with a possible D match to TRBD1 (5 bases). The CDR3 length is 14 residues. The V end was cut by 5 bases, the J end by 2 bases, with 13 bases between. CDR1 and CDR2 from the germline V gene are SGHRS and YFSETQ.

V and J are TRBV7-2 and TRBJ2-7; D ambiguous. Trimming pared 4 bases from V and 3 bases from J, leaving 10 bases between. CDR3 length: 13 residues. Germline assignment: CDR1 SGHTA and CDR2 FQGNSA. The CDR3 loop is CASSSRTLYEQYF. The DNA for the CDR3 is TGTGCCAGCAGCTCTAGAACCCTCTACGAGCAGTACTTC.